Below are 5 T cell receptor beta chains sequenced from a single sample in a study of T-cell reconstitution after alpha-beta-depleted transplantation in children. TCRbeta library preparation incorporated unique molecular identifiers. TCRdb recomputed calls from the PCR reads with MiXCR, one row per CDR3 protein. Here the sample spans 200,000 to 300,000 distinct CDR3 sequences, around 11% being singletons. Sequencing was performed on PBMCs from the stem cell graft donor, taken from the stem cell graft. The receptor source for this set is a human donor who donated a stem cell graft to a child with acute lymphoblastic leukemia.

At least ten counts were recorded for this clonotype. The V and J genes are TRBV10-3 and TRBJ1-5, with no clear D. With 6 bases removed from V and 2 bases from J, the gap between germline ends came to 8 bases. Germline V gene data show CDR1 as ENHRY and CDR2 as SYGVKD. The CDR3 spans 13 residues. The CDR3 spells CAIRGSGNQPQHF. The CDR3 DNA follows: TGTGCCATCAGGGGGTCCGGCAATCAGCCCCAGCATTTT.

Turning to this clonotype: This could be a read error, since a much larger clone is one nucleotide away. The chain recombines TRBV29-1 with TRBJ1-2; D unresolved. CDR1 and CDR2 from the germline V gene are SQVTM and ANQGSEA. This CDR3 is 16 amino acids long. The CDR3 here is CSVEDLGAPPNSGYTF. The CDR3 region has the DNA TGCAGCGTTGAAGATCTCGGAGCGCCTCCTAACTCTGGCTACACCTTC.

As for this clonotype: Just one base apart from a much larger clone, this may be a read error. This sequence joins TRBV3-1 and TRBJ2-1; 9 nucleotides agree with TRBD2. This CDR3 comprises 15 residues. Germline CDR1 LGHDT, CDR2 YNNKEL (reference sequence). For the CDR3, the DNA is TGTACCAGCAATGCGGGGGGGAGCTCCTACAATGAGCAGTTCTTC. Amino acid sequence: CTSNAGGSSYNEQFF.

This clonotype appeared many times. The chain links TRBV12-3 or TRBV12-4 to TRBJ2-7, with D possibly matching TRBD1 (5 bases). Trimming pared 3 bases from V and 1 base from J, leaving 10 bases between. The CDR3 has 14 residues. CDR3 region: CASSFGAGSYEQYF. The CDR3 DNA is TGTGCCAGCAGTTTTGGAGCAGGGTCCTACGAGCAGTACTTC.

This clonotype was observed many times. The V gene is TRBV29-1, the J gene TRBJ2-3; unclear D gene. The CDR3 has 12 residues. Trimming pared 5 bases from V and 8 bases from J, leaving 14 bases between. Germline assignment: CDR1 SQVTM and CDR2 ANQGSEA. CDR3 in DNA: TGCAGCGTTCCCCTGGCAAGGTTTACGCAGTATTTT. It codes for CSVPLARFTQYF.